The rows below give T cell receptor beta chains drawn from one sample of a study of cytomegalovirus exposure and HLA in healthy donors. Profiled with immunoSEQ multiplex PCR; TCRdb holds only in-frame clones, not every one. Its table lists tens of thousands of clones. Sequencing input: PBMCs. The receptor source for this set is a man in his forties in good health and CMV-seronegative. CDR3s include the opening cysteine and the closing phenylalanine or tryptophan. Each record gives: V gene, J gene, D gene, CDR3 DNA, CDR3 protein. The D gene is left open where the match is weak.

v_call: TRBV7-2
j_call: TRBJ1-1
d_call: NA
cdr3_nt: TGTGCCAGCAGCTTATACGGGATTATGAACACTGAAGCTTTCTTT
cdr3_aa: CASSLYGIMNTEAFF

v_call: TRBV18
j_call: TRBJ1-2
d_call: NA
cdr3_nt: TGTGCCAGCTCACCCGAATGGCAGGCAGCTAACTATGGCTACACCTTC
cdr3_aa: CASSPEWQAANYGYTF

v_call: TRBV6-5
j_call: TRBJ2-7
d_call: TRBD2
cdr3_nt: TGTGCCAGCAGTTACTTCGGGGGGAGCGACCACGAGCAGTACTTC
cdr3_aa: CASSYFGGSDHEQYF

v_call: TRBV30
j_call: TRBJ1-3
d_call: TRBD1
cdr3_nt: TGTGCCTGGAGTGTACAGGGGGGAAACACCATATATTTT
cdr3_aa: CAWSVQGGNTIYF

v_call: TRBV5-6
j_call: TRBJ2-2
d_call: TRBD1
cdr3_nt: TGTGCCAGCAGCTCGAGACAGGGGGCGTGGAACACCGGGGAGCTGTTTTTT
cdr3_aa: CASSSRQGAWNTGELFF

v_call: TRBV28
j_call: TRBJ2-7
d_call: TRBD2
cdr3_nt: TGTGCCAGCAGGGTCCCGGGGGGGTCTGGGTACGAGCAGTACTTC
cdr3_aa: CASRVPGGSGYEQYF

v_call: TRBV10-3
j_call: TRBJ2-2
d_call: TRBD1
cdr3_nt: TGTGCCATCAGGGAGGGACAGGGGCAGGGGACCGGGGAGCTGTTTTTT
cdr3_aa: CAIREGQGQGTGELFF

v_call: TRBV30
j_call: TRBJ1-1
d_call: NA
cdr3_nt: TGTGCCTGGGGGAGGACGAACACTGAAGATTTCTTT
cdr3_aa: CAWGRTNTEDFF

v_call: TRBV5-1
j_call: TRBJ1-2
d_call: NA
cdr3_nt: TGCGCCAGCCGGCTACAGGAGAACTATGGCTACACCTTC
cdr3_aa: CASRLQENYGYTF

v_call: TRBV11-1
j_call: TRBJ1-1
d_call: TRBD1
cdr3_nt: TGTGCCAGCAGCTTACGACAGGGGAACACTGAAGCTTTCTTT
cdr3_aa: CASSLRQGNTEAFF

v_call: TRBV6-1
j_call: TRBJ2-7
d_call: NA
cdr3_nt: TGTGCCAGCAGTGAAGAAGCAGGCAGTAGCGACGAGCAGTACTTC
cdr3_aa: CASSEEAGSSDEQYF

v_call: TRBV5-1
j_call: TRBJ1-2
d_call: TRBD1
cdr3_nt: TGCGCCAGCAGCTGGGACAGGGATCCGCCTTTCTATGGCTACACCTTC
cdr3_aa: CASSWDRDPPFYGYTF

v_call: TRBV11-1
j_call: TRBJ2-7
d_call: TRBD1
cdr3_nt: TGTGCCAGCAGCTTAGCGGGACAGGGCGCCTACGAGCAGTACTTC
cdr3_aa: CASSLAGQGAYEQYF

v_call: TRBV28
j_call: TRBJ1-5
d_call: TRBD1
cdr3_nt: TGTGCCAGCACTCCCGGACAGGGCCACCAGCCCCAGCATTTT
cdr3_aa: CASTPGQGHQPQHF

v_call: TRBV2
j_call: TRBJ2-1
d_call: NA
cdr3_nt: TGTGCCAGCTCGCCCGGTTTCTTC
cdr3_aa: CASSPGFF

v_call: TRBV9
j_call: TRBJ1-4
d_call: TRBD1
cdr3_nt: TGTGCCAGCAGCGTAGAGGGACAGGGGCCGGGTAAGCTGTTTTTT
cdr3_aa: CASSVEGQGPGKLFF

v_call: TRBV6-5
j_call: TRBJ2-2
d_call: TRBD1
cdr3_nt: TGTGCCAGCAGCTCGGGGACAGCGAACACCGGGGAGCTGTTTTTT
cdr3_aa: CASSSGTANTGELFF

v_call: TRBV5-1
j_call: TRBJ2-7
d_call: TRBD1
cdr3_nt: TGCGCCAGCAGCCTGCAGGGGGCCGAGCAGTACTTC
cdr3_aa: CASSLQGAEQYF

v_call: TRBV27
j_call: TRBJ2-5
d_call: NA
cdr3_nt: TGTGCCAGCACCTTCCATGGGCACAAGACCCAGTACTTC
cdr3_aa: CASTFHGHKTQYF

v_call: TRBV9
j_call: TRBJ2-2
d_call: NA
cdr3_nt: TGTGCCAGCAGCCCTCGCCGGGTTAGCGATCGCACCGGGGAGCTGTTTTTT
cdr3_aa: CASSPRRVSDRTGELFF

v_call: TRBV9
j_call: TRBJ2-7
d_call: NA
cdr3_nt: TGTGCCAGCAGCGCGAGGTCTCTAGCCGCAACCTACGAGCAGTACTTC
cdr3_aa: CASSARSLAATYEQYF

v_call: TRBV28
j_call: TRBJ1-4
d_call: TRBD1
cdr3_nt: TGTGCCAGCAGCCGACACGGGACAGGGTGGGAAAAACTGTTTTTT
cdr3_aa: CASSRHGTGWEKLFF

v_call: TRBV27
j_call: TRBJ2-2
d_call: TRBD1
cdr3_nt: TGTGCCAGCAGTGGAGGGACAGGGTCATTTTCGAACACCGGGGAGCTGTTTTTT
cdr3_aa: CASSGGTGSFSNTGELFF